This TCR beta chain was sequenced during a study of T-cell memory formation after mild COVID-19. As to this clonotype: Its specificity is not known.

Germline V gene data show CDR1 as SQVTM and CDR2 as ANQGSEA. The CDR3 extends over 13 amino acids. Trimming pared 3 bases from V and 4 bases from J, leaving 11 bases between. The study's findings and limits: Cross-reactive memory appears to have joined, as suggested by some responding clones showing up in pre-infection memory. Among CD4+ contracting clones, most were CM and EM, and CD8+ ones EMRA. While clones contracting from day 15 to 85 were balanced between CD4 and CD8, later expanders leaned CD4+.

Constant-segment primers and 5'RACE yielded cDNA libraries for TCR alpha and TCR beta, each carrying sample barcodes and UMIs. From the 5' RACE reads, TCRdb called clonotypes with MiXCR, one entry per CDR3 protein. The sample has 290,000 or so distinct CDR3 sequences; just under 20% are singletons. This sequence originates from a man younger than 30 who had mild COVID-19 (a few samples of this study predate the infection). Cell type and time point are not known. The chain joins TRBV29-1 to TRBJ2-3; possible D gene TRBD2, 6 bases. Sequenced sample: PBMCs or a T cell subset sorted from them (not recorded which). The CDR3 DNA is TGCAGCGTTGAGAAGGGACTCCCAGATACGCAGTATTTT. Encoded protein: CSVEKGLPDTQYF.